These 13 T cell receptor beta chains were all obtained from the same sample, sequenced in a study of Tregs in tolerant kidney transplant recipients (dated by TCRdb to between 2018 and 2021). Receptors were amplified or captured by the immunoSEQ multiplex PCR assay. This is the immuneACCESS table as TCRdb keeps it, with only in-frame sequences that have V and J called. A part of the clones is gone; compared with another copy, unresolved V genes explain less than half, and the rest is unexplained. Recorded for this sample are about 120,000 clones; around 91% of them occurred a single time. Of the sample, roughly 0.63% is held by the ten largest clones. Material for sequencing was CD4+ T cells from blood. These receptors all stem from a human donor in good health.

V and J are TRBV19 and TRBJ1-4, with TRBD1 as a possible D gene (6 bases). Germline V gene sequence: CDR1 LNHDA, CDR2 SQIVND (reference sequence). V was cut by 5 bases and J by 2 bases, with 15 bases left in between. The CDR3 is 16 amino acids. The CDR3 sequence: CASSGGGRGTNEKLFF. In nucleotides, the CDR3 is TGTGCCAGTAGTGGAGGGGGAAGGGGGACTAATGAAAAACTGTTTTTT. The full variable domain, in which reference TRBV19 and TRBJ1-4 provide the parts outside the CDR3, is DGGITQSPKYLFRKEGQNVTLSCEQNLNHDAMYWYRQDPGQGLRLIYYSQIVNDFQKGDIAEGYSVSREKKESFPLTVTSAQKNPTAFYLCASSGGGRGTNEKLFFGSGTQLSVL.

The chain is built from TRBV20-1 and TRBJ2-7, with 8 bases lining up with TRBD2. The germline V gene encodes CDR1 DFQATT and CDR2 SNEGSKA (reference sequence). J gave up 6 bases and V 6 bases, and 4 bases lay outside the gene matches. The CDR3 sequence is 11 residues long. The CDR3 spells CSAGRGGEQYF. The CDR3 bases are TGCAGTGCGGGTCGGGGGGGCGAGCAGTACTTC.

V usage is TRBV6-1 and J usage is TRBJ1-1; D remains unclear. This CDR3 region has 14 residues. Germline V lookup: CDR1 MNHNS, CDR2 SASEGT. Trimming shortened V by 8 bases and J by 4 bases, and 17 bases separated the two germline ends. The CDR3 bases are TGTGCCAGCGGGTCGAGGATTGTCGGCACTGAAGCTTTCTTT. It translates to CASGSRIVGTEAFF.

V gene TRBV5-6 combines with J gene TRBJ2-2, with 8 bases lining up with TRBD1. Trimming took 4 bases from V and 0 from J; bases not matched to a gene: 2. Germline lookup yields CDR1 SGHDT and CDR2 YYEEEE. There are 15 residues in the CDR3. CDR3 DNA: TGTGCCAGCAGCAGGACAGGGTCGAACACCGGGGAGCTGTTTTTT. It yields the protein CASSRTGSNTGELFF.

Worth noting for this clone: Other DNA sequences in the sample encode the same CDR3. The chain joins TRBV2 to TRBJ2-7; 7 positions agree with TRBD1. The CDR3 runs 14 residues. J was trimmed by 0 bases and V by 6 bases; bases with no gene match: 5. Germline-derived CDR1 and CDR2 are SNHLY and FYNNEI. The CDR3 here is CASRLTGSSYEQYF. The CDR3 DNA sequence: TGTGCCAGCAGGTTGACAGGGAGCTCCTACGAGCAGTACTTC.

The chain uses TRBV27 and TRBJ1-2; D remains ambiguous. The CDR3 sequence is 13 residues long. With 6 bases removed from V and 1 base from J, the gap between germline ends came to 9 bases. Germline CDR1 MNHEY, CDR2 SMNVEV (reference sequence). In DNA, the CDR3 is TGTGCCAGCAGACGGACGGATAACTATGGCTACACCTTC. This translates into CASRRTDNYGYTF.

The chain links TRBV5-4 to TRBJ2-5; 7 positions agree with TRBD1. V dropped 1 base and J dropped 9; count of bases not matched to a gene: 12. This CDR3 is 15 amino acids long. Germline lookup yields CDR1 SGHNT and CDR2 YYREEE (reference sequence). This CDR3 is CASSLSGTALGAQYF. DNA of the CDR3: TGTGCCAGCAGCTTGTCCGGGACAGCCCTGGGGGCCCAGTACTTC.

The chain joins TRBV19 to TRBJ1-5, with D unresolved. The CDR3 length is 12 residues. V dropped 8 bases and J dropped 7 bases, with 12 bases sitting between them. Germline CDR1 is LNHDA and CDR2 is SQIVND (reference sequence). This CDR3 reads CASGIAGQPQHF. The CDR3 DNA is TGTGCCAGTGGCATAGCGGGCCAGCCCCAGCATTTT.

The chain has TRBV14 and TRBJ2-1, with 7 bases fitting TRBD1. V trimming: 5 bases; J trimming: 13 bases; junction bases outside the gene matches: 11. CDR1 SGHDN and CDR2 FVKESK come from the germline V gene. CDR3 length: 13 residues. The CDR3 DNA follows: TGTGCCAGCAGCAGATCTGACGGGACAGCTCAGTTCTTC. Its translation is CASSRSDGTAQFF.

This chain uses TRBV9 with TRBJ2-1, with 8 bases lining up with TRBD1. Losses at the gene ends were 0 bases for V and 3 bases for J; bases not matched to a gene: 5. Germline CDR1 SGDLS, CDR2 YYNGEE. CDR3 length equals 16 residues. The CDR3 protein is CASSVVPDRVYNEQFF. In DNA, the CDR3 is TGTGCCAGCAGCGTAGTGCCGGACAGGGTCTACAATGAGCAGTTCTTC.

DNA for the CDR3: TGTGCCAGCAGTGAATTAACGGGGATGGAGACCCAGTACTTC. The encoded protein is CASSELTGMETQYF. This chain joins TRBV2 and TRBJ2-5, with a weak D call TRBD2 (5 bases). Germline lookup yields CDR1 SNHLY and CDR2 FYNNEI. The CDR3 length is 14 residues. Trimming left V 2 bases short and J 5 bases short, with 12 bases between.

The chain joins TRBV7-2 to TRBJ2-7; 8 bases are shared with TRBD1. CDR1 SGHTA and CDR2 FQGNSA come from the germline V gene. The ends lost 5 bases at V and 7 bases at J; junction bases unmatched: 13. The CDR3 covers 15 residues. CDR3 loop: CASSVGQGTPSEQYF. CDR3 sequence (DNA): TGTGCCAGCAGCGTCGGACAGGGAACCCCTAGTGAGCAGTACTTC.

The chain recombines TRBV20-1 with TRBJ2-1; D not certain. Germline V gene data show CDR1 as DFQATT and CDR2 as SNEGSKA (reference sequence). V was shortened by 4 bases and J by 4 bases, with 5 bases between the two germline ends. This CDR3 spans 11 amino acids. CDR3 region: CSAIPYNEQFF. In nucleotides, the CDR3 is TGCAGTGCTATACCTTACAATGAGCAGTTCTTC.